These T cell receptor beta chains were read from a single sample in a study of blood T cells in healthy people across ages. TCRdb analysed the 5' RACE reads with MiXCR anew, one entry per CDR3 protein. The sample yields 1,500,000 or so distinct CDR3 sequences, roughly two fifths seen once. Sample: blood. The receptors come from a woman under 30 in good health. Both conserved end residues are trimmed from each CDR3.

CDR3,J,V
ASSGATSFGDTQY,TRBJ2-3,TRBV2
ASRQSRGLANYGYT,TRBJ1-2,TRBV7-2
ANSGLAGCEQY,TRBJ2-7,TRBV6-5
ATSVGPGYNEQF,TRBJ2-1,TRBV24-1
ASSSVPGSYNEQF,TRBJ2-1,TRBV7-3
ASSYSMGEGQPQH,TRBJ1-5,TRBV6-5
VSSQDAPANEQF,TRBJ2-1,TRBV3-1
ASSLVIQGYEQY,TRBJ2-7,TRBV7-2
SVGLPAGVGEQF,TRBJ2-1,TRBV29-1
ASSPGEAVTNEQF,TRBJ2-1,TRBV5-4
ASSQEGQNLAWYTEAF,TRBJ1-1,TRBV4-1
SASRKGQGPNEQY,TRBJ2-7,TRBV20-1
ALQPLGEASYEQY,TRBJ2-7,TRBV28
ASSQSPGARAEAF,TRBJ1-1,TRBV3-1
SAPGETYEQY,TRBJ2-7,TRBV20-1
ASSLGPQGVGETQY,TRBJ2-5,TRBV5-6
ASESGAGASSYNEQF,TRBJ2-1,TRBV28
ASRSTGRFEQY,TRBJ2-7,TRBV7-2
ASSSGVPYRVPIPDTQY,TRBJ2-3,TRBV7-9
SVEVGVVETQY,TRBJ2-5,TRBV29-1
ASSEVRDPVGEQY,TRBJ2-7,TRBV6-1
SVVSGDGTYEQY,TRBJ2-7,TRBV29-1
ASRTGTSGRYGTDTQY,TRBJ2-3,TRBV5-1
ASQDRGSNQPQH,TRBJ1-5,TRBV28
ASSAPREGQDTQY,TRBJ2-3,TRBV21-1
ATSRVWDGEAF,TRBJ1-1,TRBV15
ASSLRAQRETQY,TRBJ2-5,TRBV5-1
SASNMAATYT,TRBJ1-2,TRBV20-1
SAWTSGRVRDNEQY,TRBJ2-7,TRBV20-1
ASSQARGLSNQPQH,TRBJ1-5,TRBV27
ASSQNPGQGSPLH,TRBJ1-6,TRBV6-2/TRBV6-3
ASSPRSPLGETQY,.,TRBV18
ASSLAGRGNSGELF,TRBJ2-2,TRBV7-8
ASTRGPVHTEAF,TRBJ1-1,TRBV4-2
ASSATGSSFNQPQH,TRBJ1-5,TRBV12-3/TRBV12-4
AIQDPLYNEQF,TRBJ2-1,TRBV10-3
ASSRPHSNQPQH,TRBJ1-5,TRBV7-2
ASSGTQGFAGYT,TRBJ1-2,TRBV27
ASSLYLAGRPDTQY,TRBJ2-3,TRBV27
SPLGSEQF,TRBJ2-1,TRBV20-1
ASSLQVARQGTYEQF,TRBJ2-1,TRBV27
ASSWAGGPRINEQF,TRBJ2-1,TRBV7-2
ASSPRTPMGTEAF,TRBJ1-1,TRBV7-2
ASSLVVLGANGYT,TRBJ1-2,TRBV5-6
SARVPSGRSYNEQF,TRBJ2-1,TRBV20-1
SARDRRLDYNEQF,TRBJ2-1,TRBV20-1
ASSLEPNTYEQY,TRBJ2-7,TRBV5-1